A single TCR beta chain is shown here with its context. Its antigen is not known. The PCR used 60 Vbeta and 13 Jbeta primers. Profiled with immunoSEQ multiplex PCR; TCRdb holds only in-frame clones, not every one. This table has 200,000 to 250,000 clones, about 80% appearing once. The data originate from a study of cytomegalovirus exposure and HLA in healthy donors. Broader study findings: An analysis that came later showed most CMV-associated TCR beta chains appearing HLA-restricted.

This receptor was identified in a woman in her thirties or forties in good health and CMV-seropositive. Sample: PBMCs.

CDR3 protein: CASSPTGYEQFF. The CDR3 DNA follows: TGTGCCAGCTCACCGACAGGGTACGAGCAGTTCTTC. J is TRBJ2-1 and V is TRBV18, with 7 bases fitting TRBD1. This CDR3 is 12 amino acids long. Germline V gene sequence: CDR1 KGHSH, CDR2 LQKENI. V was pared by 3 bases and J by 10 bases, with 3 bases of the junction left unmatched. Complete variable domain (other parts from reference TRBV18 and TRBJ2-1): NAGVMQNPRHLVRRRGQEARLRCSPMKGHSHVYWYRQLPEEGLKFMVYLQKENIIDESGMPKERFSAEFPKEGPSILRIQQVVRGDSAAYFCASSPTGYEQFFGPGTRLTVL.